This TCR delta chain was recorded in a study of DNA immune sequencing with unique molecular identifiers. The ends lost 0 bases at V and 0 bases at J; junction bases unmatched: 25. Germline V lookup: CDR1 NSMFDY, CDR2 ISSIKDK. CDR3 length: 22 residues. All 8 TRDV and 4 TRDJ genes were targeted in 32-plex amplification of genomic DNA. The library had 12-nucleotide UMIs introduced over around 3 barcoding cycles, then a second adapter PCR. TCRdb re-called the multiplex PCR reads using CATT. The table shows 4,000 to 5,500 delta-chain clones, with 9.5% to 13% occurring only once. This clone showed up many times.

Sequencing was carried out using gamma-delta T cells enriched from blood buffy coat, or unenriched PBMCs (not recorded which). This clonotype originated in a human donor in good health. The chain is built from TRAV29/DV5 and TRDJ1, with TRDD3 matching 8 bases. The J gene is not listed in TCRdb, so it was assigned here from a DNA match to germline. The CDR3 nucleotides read TGTGCAGCAAGCGAGTACCGCTTCCCCCGTACTGGGGGGCCGGCAAACACCGATAAACTCATCTTT. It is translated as CAASEYRFPRTGGPANTDKLIF.